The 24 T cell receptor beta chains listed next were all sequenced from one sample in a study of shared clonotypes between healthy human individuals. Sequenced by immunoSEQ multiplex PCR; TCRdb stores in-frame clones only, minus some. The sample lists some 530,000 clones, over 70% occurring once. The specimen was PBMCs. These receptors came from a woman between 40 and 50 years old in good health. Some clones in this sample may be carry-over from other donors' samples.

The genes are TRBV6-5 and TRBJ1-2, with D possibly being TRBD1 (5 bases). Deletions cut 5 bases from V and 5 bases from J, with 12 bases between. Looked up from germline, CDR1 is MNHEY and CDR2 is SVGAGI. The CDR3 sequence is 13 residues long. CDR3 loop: CASSRGPSYGYTF. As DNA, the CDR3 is TGTGCCAGCAGTAGGGGCCCATCTTATGGCTACACCTTC.

CDR3 nucleotide sequence: TGTGCCAGCTCCAAGGGACAGGGGGACTCTGGAAACACCATATATTTT. Protein sequence: CASSKGQGDSGNTIYF. V usage is TRBV18 and J usage is TRBJ1-3; 11 nucleotides align to TRBD1. The CDR3 runs 16 residues. V gave up 6 bases and J gave up 0 bases; unmatched junction bases: 4. The germline V gene encodes CDR1 KGHSH and CDR2 LQKENI.

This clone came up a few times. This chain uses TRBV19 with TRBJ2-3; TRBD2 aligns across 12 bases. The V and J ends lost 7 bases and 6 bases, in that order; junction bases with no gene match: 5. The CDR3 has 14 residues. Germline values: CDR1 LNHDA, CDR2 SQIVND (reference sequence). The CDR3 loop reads CASKLAGGGDTQYF. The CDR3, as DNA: TGTGCCAGTAAACTAGCGGGAGGAGGGGATACGCAGTATTTT.

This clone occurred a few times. CDR3 sequence (DNA): TGTGCCAGCAGCTCAGCCGCCACAGTCGGATTGGAGACCCAGTACTTC. It specifies CASSSAATVGLETQYF. The V gene is TRBV7-6, the J gene TRBJ2-5; D not resolved. CDR3 length equals 16 residues. V was trimmed by 4 bases and J by 5 bases, leaving 20 bases between them. The germline V gene has CDR1 SGHVS and CDR2 FNYEAQ.

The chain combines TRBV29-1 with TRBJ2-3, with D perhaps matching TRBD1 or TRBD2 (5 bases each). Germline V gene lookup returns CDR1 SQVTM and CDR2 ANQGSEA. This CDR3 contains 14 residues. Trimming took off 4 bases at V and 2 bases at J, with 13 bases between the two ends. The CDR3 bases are TGCAGCGTTGTAACAGGACTGCACACAGATACGCAGTATTTT. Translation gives CSVVTGLHTDTQYF.

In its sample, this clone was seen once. Here the CDR3 reads CSVEDPSTGELFF. DNA for the CDR3: TGCAGCGTTGAAGACCCCAGCACCGGGGAGCTGTTTTTT. J is TRBJ2-2 and V is TRBV29-1; D gene ambiguous. The CDR3 totals 13 residues. The germline V and J ends were trimmed by 0 bases and 4 bases, with 6 bases remaining between them. Germline-derived CDR1 and CDR2 are SQVTM and ANQGSEA.

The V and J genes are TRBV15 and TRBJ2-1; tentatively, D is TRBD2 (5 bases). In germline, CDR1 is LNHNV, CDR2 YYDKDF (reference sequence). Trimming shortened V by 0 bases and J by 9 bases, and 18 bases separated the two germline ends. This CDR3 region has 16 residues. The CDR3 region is CATSRDLTRWITEQFF. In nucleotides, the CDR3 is TGTGCCACCAGCAGAGATCTAACTAGATGGATTACTGAGCAGTTCTTC.

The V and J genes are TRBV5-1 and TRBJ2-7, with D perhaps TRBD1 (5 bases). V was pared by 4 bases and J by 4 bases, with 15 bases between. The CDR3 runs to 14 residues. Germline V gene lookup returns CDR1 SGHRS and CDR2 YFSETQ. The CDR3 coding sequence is TGCGCCAGCAGCCTCAATGGGGCCTTGTACGAGCAGTACTTC. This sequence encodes CASSLNGALYEQYF.

CDR3 in DNA: TGTGCCATCAGTGCTACTGGCCCGTTGACGTACGAGTATTTT. Its protein is CAISATGPLTYEYF. The chain has TRBV10-3 and TRBJ2-3; D is unresolved. V shed 4 bases and J shed 13 bases, with 21 bases lying between them. CDR1 is ENHRY, CDR2 SYGVKD, per germline. The CDR3 sequence is 14 residues long.

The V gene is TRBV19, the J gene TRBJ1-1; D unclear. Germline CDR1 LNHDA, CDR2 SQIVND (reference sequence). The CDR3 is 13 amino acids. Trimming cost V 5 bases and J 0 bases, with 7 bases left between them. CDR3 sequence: CASSLSVNTEAFF. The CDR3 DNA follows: TGTGCCAGTAGTCTTTCAGTGAACACTGAAGCTTTCTTT.

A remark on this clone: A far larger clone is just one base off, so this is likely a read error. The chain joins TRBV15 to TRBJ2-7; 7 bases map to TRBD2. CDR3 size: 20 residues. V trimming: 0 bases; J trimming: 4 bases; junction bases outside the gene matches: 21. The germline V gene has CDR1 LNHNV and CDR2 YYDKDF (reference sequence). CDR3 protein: CATSRDRDWGAGLHRYEQYF. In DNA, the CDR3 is TGTGCCACCAGCAGAGACAGGGATTGGGGAGCGGGACTACATCGGTACGAGCAGTACTTC.

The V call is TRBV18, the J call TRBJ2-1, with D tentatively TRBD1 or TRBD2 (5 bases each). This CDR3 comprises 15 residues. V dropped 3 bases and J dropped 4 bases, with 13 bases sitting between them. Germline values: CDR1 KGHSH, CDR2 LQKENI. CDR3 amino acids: CASSPDSGPYNEQFF. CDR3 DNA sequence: TGTGCCAGCTCACCGGATTCGGGGCCATACAATGAGCAGTTCTTC.

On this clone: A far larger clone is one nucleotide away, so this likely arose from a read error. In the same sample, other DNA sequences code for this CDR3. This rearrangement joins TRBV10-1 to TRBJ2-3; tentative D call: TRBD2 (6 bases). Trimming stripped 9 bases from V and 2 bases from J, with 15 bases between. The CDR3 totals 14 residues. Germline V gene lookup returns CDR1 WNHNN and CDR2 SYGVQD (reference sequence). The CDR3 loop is CASSFGLLTDTQYF. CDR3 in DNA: TGCGCCAGTAGTTTCGGACTACTCACAGATACGCAGTATTTT.

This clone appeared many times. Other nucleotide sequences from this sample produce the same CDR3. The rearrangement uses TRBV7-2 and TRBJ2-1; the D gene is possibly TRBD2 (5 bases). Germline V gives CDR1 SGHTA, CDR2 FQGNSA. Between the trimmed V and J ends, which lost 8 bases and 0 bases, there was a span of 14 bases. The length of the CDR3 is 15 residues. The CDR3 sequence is CASRSLGSSYNEQFF. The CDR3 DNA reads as TGTGCCAGCCGTTCTCTAGGGAGCTCCTACAATGAGCAGTTCTTC.

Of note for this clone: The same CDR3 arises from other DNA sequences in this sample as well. Here the CDR3 reads CASSLSGEETQYF. The DNA for the CDR3 is TGCGCCAGCAGCCTCTCTGGGGAAGAGACCCAGTACTTC. The chain is built from TRBV5-1 and TRBJ2-5; D is uncertain. V was pared by 4 bases and J by 3 bases, with 10 bases between. Per the germline V gene, CDR1 is SGHRS and CDR2 is YFSETQ. This CDR3 is 13 amino acids long.

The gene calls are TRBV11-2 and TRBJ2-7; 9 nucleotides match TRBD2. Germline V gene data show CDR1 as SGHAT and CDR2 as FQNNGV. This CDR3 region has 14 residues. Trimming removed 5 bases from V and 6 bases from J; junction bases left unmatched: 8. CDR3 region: CASSRGLAVFEQYF. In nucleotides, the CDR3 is TGTGCCAGCAGCAGGGGACTAGCCGTATTCGAGCAGTACTTC.

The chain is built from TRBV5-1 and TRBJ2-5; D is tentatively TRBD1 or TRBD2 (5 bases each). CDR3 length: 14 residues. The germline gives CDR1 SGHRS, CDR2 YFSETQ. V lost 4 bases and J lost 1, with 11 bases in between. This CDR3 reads CASSPGGAQETQYF. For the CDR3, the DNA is TGCGCCAGCAGCCCTGGGGGAGCCCAAGAGACCCAGTACTTC. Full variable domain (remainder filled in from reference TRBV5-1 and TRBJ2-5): KAGVTQTPRYLIKTRGQQVTLSCSPISGHRSVSWYQQTPGQGLQFLFEYFSETQRNKGNFPGRFSGRQFSNSRSEMNVSTLELGDSALYLCASSPGGAQETQYFGPGTRLLVL.

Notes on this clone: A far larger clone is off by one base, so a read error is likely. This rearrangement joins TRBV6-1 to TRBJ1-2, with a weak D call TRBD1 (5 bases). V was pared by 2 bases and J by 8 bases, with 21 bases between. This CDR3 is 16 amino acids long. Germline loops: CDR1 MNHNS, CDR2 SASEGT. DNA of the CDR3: TGTGCCAGCAGTGAATTGTGGGTGGGGCCAACTTGGGGCTACACCTTC. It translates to CASSELWVGPTWGYTF.

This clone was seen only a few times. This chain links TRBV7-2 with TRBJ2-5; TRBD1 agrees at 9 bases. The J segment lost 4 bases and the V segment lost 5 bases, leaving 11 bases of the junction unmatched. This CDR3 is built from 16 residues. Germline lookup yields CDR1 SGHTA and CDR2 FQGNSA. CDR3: CASSLFWTGAGETQYF. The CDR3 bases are TGTGCCAGCAGCCTTTTCTGGACAGGGGCAGGAGAGACCCAGTACTTC. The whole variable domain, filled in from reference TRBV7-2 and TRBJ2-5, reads GAGVSQSPSNKVTEKGKDVELRCDPISGHTALYWYRQSLGQGLEFLIYFQGNSAPDKSGLPSDRFSAERTGGSVSTLTIQRTQQEDSAVYLCASSLFWTGAGETQYFGPGTRLLVL.

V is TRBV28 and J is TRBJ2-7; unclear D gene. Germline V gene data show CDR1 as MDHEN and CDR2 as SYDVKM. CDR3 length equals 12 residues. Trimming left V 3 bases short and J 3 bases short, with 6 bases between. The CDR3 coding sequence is TGTGCCAGCAGTTTCAAGGTCTACGAGCAGTACTTC. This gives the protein CASSFKVYEQYF.

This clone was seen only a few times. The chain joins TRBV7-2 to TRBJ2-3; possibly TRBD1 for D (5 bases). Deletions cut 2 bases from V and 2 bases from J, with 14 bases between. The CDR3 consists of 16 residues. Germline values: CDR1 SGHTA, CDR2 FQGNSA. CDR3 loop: CASSLMGAGPTDTQYF. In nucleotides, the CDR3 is TGTGCCAGCAGCTTAATGGGCGCAGGGCCCACAGATACGCAGTATTTT.

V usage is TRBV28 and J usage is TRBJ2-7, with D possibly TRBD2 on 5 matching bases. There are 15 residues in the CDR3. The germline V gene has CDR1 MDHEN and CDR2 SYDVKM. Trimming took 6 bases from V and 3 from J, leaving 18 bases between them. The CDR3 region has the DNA TGTGCCAGCAGAGCTCCCAACGGAGGCGACTACGAGCAGTACTTC. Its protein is CASRAPNGGDYEQYF.

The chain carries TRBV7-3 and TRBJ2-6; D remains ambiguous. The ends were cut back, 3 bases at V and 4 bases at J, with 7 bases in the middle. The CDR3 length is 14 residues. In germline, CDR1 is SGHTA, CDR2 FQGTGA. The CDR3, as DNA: TGTGCCAGCAGCTTCACTGGGGGGGCCAACGTCCTGACTTTC. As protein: CASSFTGGANVLTF.

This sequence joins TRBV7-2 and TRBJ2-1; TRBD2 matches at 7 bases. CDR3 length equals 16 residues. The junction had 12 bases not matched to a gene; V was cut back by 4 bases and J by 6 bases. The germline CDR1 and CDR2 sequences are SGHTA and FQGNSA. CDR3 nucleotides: TGTGCCAGCAGCTCGAACGGACTAGTAATTGTCAATGAGCAGTTCTTC. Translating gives CASSSNGLVIVNEQFF.